This TCR beta chain was sequenced in a study of TIL therapy for anti-PD-1-resistant metastatic lung cancer. Study summary: Tumors were harvested before any PD-1/PD-L1 blockade.

A remark on this clone: Its cognate antigen is unknown.

Whole-study results and caveats: Treatment-naive, never-smoker and oncogene-addicted patients were overrepresented in this highly selected cohort.

The ends were cut back, 5 bases at V and 5 bases at J, with 15 bases in the middle. Germline loops: CDR1 SGHTA, CDR2 FQGNSA. CDR3 length: 14 residues. The immunoSEQ assay was v3. Survey-level samples got 2 million or so read pairs; deep-level samples got about 4.5-6.5 million. TCRdb's copy holds only in-frame clones and misses some; the assay was immunoSEQ multiplex PCR. Seen here are tens of thousands of clones, 86% observed once, and the top ten hold approximately 5.1%. Time point indicated: pre-treatment sample, taken before nivolumab and TIL therapy. Enrollment ran from October 2017 to early 2020. The chain carries TRBV7-2 and TRBJ1-2, with a weak D call TRBD1 (5 bases). The TCR sequence derives from a person aged 25 to 80 with non-small cell lung cancer. This sample comprised blood, obtained at baseline. Here the CDR3 reads CASSPGRGEYGYTF. The CDR3 nucleotides are TGTGCCAGCAGCCCGGGACGGGGGGAGTATGGCTACACCTTC.